This TCR beta chain was captured in a study of T cells expressing NK-cell markers. Background on the study: Underlying the TCR beta repertoires were sorted CD3+CD56+NKG2C+, CD3+CD56+NKG2C- and CD3+CD56-NKG2C+ T cells. Most of the eight sequenced donors tested HCMV-seropositive; one tested seronegative. Regarding the study as a whole: CD8+ T cells in 5 or 6 donors included dominant NKG2C+ clonotypes at roughly 1.0-8%. Four donors likewise had their CD3+CD56-NKG2C+ fraction led by these clonotypes.

The length of the CDR3 is 19 residues. In the case of this clonotype: Its cognate antigen is unknown.

TCRdb re-called the 5' RACE reads and gives one entry per CDR3 protein, without DNA. This table lists about 260,000 distinct CDR3 sequences. This TCR was recovered from a woman between 18 and 69 years old in good health. The chain employs TRBV12-3 or TRBV12-4 and TRBJ2-6; checking the TCRdb D call of TRBD1 is not possible without DNA. The sample taken for sequencing was blood T cells: a sorted CD56 or NKG2C T cell subset, CD4+ or CD8+ T cells, or bulk PBMC T cells (not recorded which). CDR3 amino acids: CASSLAWGGLPPGANVLTF.